The 22 T cell receptor beta chains listed next were all sequenced from one sample in a study of OX40 agonist ivuxolimab in advanced cancers. Using immunoSEQ multiplex PCR, the repertoire was profiled, and TCRdb retains in-frame clones only, with some absent. The profile shows about 38,000 clones, 65% to 85% of them singletons. The sequenced sample was CD4+ or CD8+ T cells sorted from blood, obtained in a trial of the OX40 agonist ivuxolimab. These receptors were collected from an adult with an advanced solid tumor such as melanoma, head and neck, liver or kidney cancer.

In its sample, this clone ranks as medium-sized. This rearrangement joins TRBV7-9 to TRBJ1-5; D is ambiguous. Germline CDR1 and CDR2: SEHNR and FQNEAQ (reference sequence). Trimming left V 2 bases short and J 4 bases short, with 6 bases between. The length of the CDR3 is 13 residues. The CDR3: CASSLNINQPQHF. In nucleotides, the CDR3 is TGTGCCAGCAGCTTAAACATTAATCAGCCCCAGCATTTT.

The chain is built from TRBV2 and TRBJ1-5; D not certain. V was trimmed by 3 bases and J by 0 bases, leaving 12 bases between them. The CDR3 runs 16 residues. CDR1 and CDR2 from the germline V gene are SNHLY and FYNNEI. This CDR3 reads CASSESPRNSNQPQHF. For the CDR3, the DNA is TGTGCCAGCAGTGAGTCTCCGCGAAATAGCAATCAGCCCCAGCATTTT.

The chain links TRBV28 to TRBJ2-7; D is tentatively TRBD1 or TRBD2 (5 bases each). V lost 2 bases to trimming and J lost 0 bases, with 20 bases between them. There are 18 residues in the CDR3. Germline V gene data show CDR1 as MDHEN and CDR2 as SYDVKM. The DNA for the CDR3 is TGTGCCAGCAGTTTACCATACTCCGGGACGTTGAGCTCCTACGAGCAGTACTTC. Translation: CASSLPYSGTLSSYEQYF. Full variable domain (rest looked up from reference TRBV28 and TRBJ2-7): DVKVTQSSRYLVKRTGEKVFLECVQDMDHENMFWYRQDPGLGLRLIYFSYDVKMKEKGDIPEGYSVSREKKERFSLILESASTNQTSMYLCASSLPYSGTLSSYEQYFGPGTRLTVT.

This chain's CDR3 is CASRSGAGYTF. The CDR3 DNA is TGTGCCAGCCGGAGCGGGGCTGGCTACACCTTC. The V gene is TRBV4-2, the J gene TRBJ1-2, with D perhaps matching TRBD1 (5 bases). The CDR3 contains 11 residues. Trimming took off 8 bases at V and 7 bases at J, with 11 bases between the two ends. Per the germline V gene, CDR1 is LGHNA and CDR2 is YNFKEQ.

The chain joins TRBV19 to TRBJ1-5; D remains unclear. Trimming left V 0 bases short and J 5 bases short, with 11 bases between. Looked up from germline, CDR1 is LNHDA and CDR2 is SQIVND (reference sequence). CDR3 length equals 15 residues. CDR3 sequence (DNA): TGTGCCAGTAGTATAGATCTATCAGGTTATCAGCCCCAGCATTTT. It encodes CASSIDLSGYQPQHF.

The chain carries TRBV5-1 and TRBJ1-1; D not certain. The CDR3 length is 13 residues. Trimming took 2 bases from V and 1 from J, leaving 6 bases between them. Per germline, CDR1 SGHRS and CDR2 YFSETQ. The CDR3 here is CASSFGTNTEAFF. CDR3 bases: TGCGCCAGCAGCTTCGGTACGAACACTGAAGCTTTCTTT. Using reference TRBV5-1 and TRBJ1-1 for the parts outside the CDR3, the full variable domain is KAGVTQTPRYLIKTRGQQVTLSCSPISGHRSVSWYQQTPGQGLQFLFEYFSETQRNKGNFPGRFSGRQFSNSRSEMNVSTLELGDSALYLCASSFGTNTEAFFGQGTRLTVV.

The chain employs TRBV19 and TRBJ2-3, with D uncertain. V lost 4 bases and J lost 0, with 2 bases in between. The CDR3 contains 12 residues. Per the germline V gene, CDR1 is LNHDA and CDR2 is SQIVND (reference sequence). For the CDR3, the DNA is TGTGCCAGTAGTACTAGCACAGATACGCAGTATTTT. Protein sequence: CASSTSTDTQYF.

The J gene is TRBJ1-1, the V gene TRBV7-2, with 10 bases aligning to TRBD1. Per the germline V gene, CDR1 is SGHTA and CDR2 is FQGNSA. This CDR3 has 14 residues. The ends lost 5 bases at V and 7 bases at J; junction bases unmatched: 7. CDR3 loop: CASSPDRGVGEAFF. CDR3 bases: TGTGCCAGCAGCCCGGACAGGGGGGTGGGTGAAGCTTTCTTT.

The chain uses TRBV4-1 and TRBJ2-5; 7 bases are shared with TRBD2. The CDR3 totals 15 residues. CDR1 and CDR2 from the germline V gene are MGHRA and YSYEKL. V dropped 4 bases and J dropped 3; count of bases not matched to a gene: 8. Here the CDR3 DNA reads TGCGCCAGCAGCCTTCTGGGACTACGAGAAGAGACCCAGTACTTC. Its translation: CASSLLGLREETQYF.

V usage is TRBV6-6 and J usage is TRBJ1-1; D is ambiguous. V was trimmed by 0 bases and J by 5 bases, leaving 10 bases between them. There are 14 residues in the CDR3. Looked up from germline, CDR1 is MNHNY and CDR2 is SVGAGI (reference sequence). Written as DNA, the CDR3 is TGTGCCAGCAGTTACTCTTACAGTGGGACTGAAGCTTTCTTT. It is translated as CASSYSYSGTEAFF.

This clone showed up just once. The rearrangement joins TRBV28 to TRBJ2-7, with 9 nucleotides matching TRBD2. The CDR3 runs to 12 residues. Trimming cost V 8 bases and J 4 bases; bases outside gene matches: 3. In germline, CDR1 is MDHEN, CDR2 SYDVKM. The CDR3 coding sequence is TGTGCCAGCCGGACTAGCGAGTACGAGCAGTACTTC. This codes for CASRTSEYEQYF.

V is TRBV11-2 and J is TRBJ1-6; maybe TRBD1 (5 bases). V was clipped by 5 bases and J by 3 bases, with 11 bases between them. The CDR3 covers 15 residues. The germline V gene has CDR1 SGHAT and CDR2 FQNNGV. CDR3 nucleotides: TGTGCCAGCAGCGCTCAGGGCTACTATAATTCACCCCTCCACTTT. Translated: CASSAQGYYNSPLHF.

This clone was detected a few times. CDR3 amino acids: CASSREVTGEQYF. The CDR3 nucleotides are TGTGCCAGCAGCAGAGAGGTCACTGGCGAGCAGTACTTC. V and J are TRBV7-9 and TRBJ2-7; D remains unclear. Germline CDR1 SEHNR, CDR2 FQNEAQ (reference sequence). This CDR3 is built from 13 residues. The germline V and J ends were trimmed by 5 bases and 6 bases, with 14 bases remaining between them.

V is TRBV7-2 and J is TRBJ2-5; D is undetermined. The CDR3 runs to 14 residues. Trimming pared 3 bases from V and 4 bases from J, leaving 12 bases between. Germline V CDR1 and CDR2: SGHTA, FQGNSA. In DNA, the CDR3 is TGTGCCAGCAGCTTCCGCCCCTTTTCAGAGACCCAGTACTTC. It translates to CASSFRPFSETQYF.

The V and J genes are TRBV11-1 and TRBJ1-1; 7 bases map to TRBD1. The CDR3 is 16 amino acids. Germline V gene lookup returns CDR1 SGHAT and CDR2 FQDESV (reference sequence). V lost 5 bases, J lost 1 base, and 10 bases stayed unmatched. In DNA form, the CDR3 reads TGTGCCAGCAGCACCATCGTCACAGGGGCGAACACTGAAGCTTTCTTT. Its translation: CASSTIVTGANTEAFF.

The V call is TRBV6-5, the J call TRBJ2-7, with D perhaps TRBD1 (8 bases). The CDR3 is 13 residues long. Trimming stripped 6 bases from V and 5 bases from J, with 14 bases between. The germline V gene encodes CDR1 MNHEY and CDR2 SVGAGI. CDR3 sequence reads: CASRQGGENEQYF. Here the CDR3 DNA reads TGTGCCAGCAGACAGGGGGGGGAAAACGAGCAGTACTTC.

This chain links TRBV6-5 with TRBJ1-2; TRBD1 matches 8 bases. CDR3 length equals 14 residues. V lost 5 bases and J lost 5; bases outside the gene matches: 7. Germline loops: CDR1 MNHEY, CDR2 SVGAGI. CDR3 protein: CASSTDRGRYGYTF. In DNA, the CDR3 is TGTGCCAGCAGTACCGACAGGGGTCGGTATGGCTACACCTTC.

The rearrangement joins TRBV2 to TRBJ2-7; 8 bases fit TRBD1. Germline CDR1 reads SNHLY; CDR2 reads FYNNEI. CDR3 length equals 10 residues. The ends lost 6 bases at V and 11 bases at J; junction bases unmatched: 3. CDR3: CASRDRAEYF. CDR3 nucleotide sequence: TGTGCCAGCAGGGACAGGGCCGAGTACTTC.

The count of this clone is one. The genes are TRBV11-2 and TRBJ2-5; 15 nucleotides match TRBD2. Germline V gene data show CDR1 as SGHAT and CDR2 as FQNNGV. The V and J ends lost 5 bases and 5 bases, in that order; junction bases with no gene match: 12. There are 18 residues in the CDR3. CDR3 in DNA: TGTGCCAGCAGCCCTCGGACTAGCGGGGGGGCGTATAGTGAGACCCAGTACTTC. This encodes CASSPRTSGGAYSETQYF. Complete variable domain (other parts from reference TRBV11-2 and TRBJ2-5): EAGVAQSPRYKIIEKRQSVAFWCNPISGHATLYWYQQILGQGPKLLIQFQNNGVVDDSQLPKDRFSAERLKGVDSTLKIQPAKLEDSAVYLCASSPRTSGGAYSETQYFGPGTRLLVL.

V gene TRBV10-3 combines with J gene TRBJ1-1, with a weak D call TRBD1 (6 bases). V lost 0 bases and J lost 1, with 15 bases in between. This CDR3 has 17 amino acids. CDR1 is ENHRY and CDR2 is SYGVKD in the germline V gene. CDR3 bases: TGTGCCATCAGTGAGTCGAGGGCCAGGGGTGGGAACACTGAAGCTTTCTTT. It specifies CAISESRARGGNTEAFF.

The chain combines TRBV5-1 with TRBJ1-3; D is possibly TRBD1 (6 bases). Per germline, CDR1 SGHRS and CDR2 YFSETQ. The CDR3 length is 14 residues. V lost 2 bases and J lost 4, with 10 bases in between. CDR3 protein: CASSLTGTGNTIYF. The CDR3 bases are TGCGCCAGCAGCTTAACCGGGACAGGAAACACCATATATTTT.

The V call is TRBV7-2, the J call TRBJ1-5, with D possibly being TRBD1 (5 bases). From germline, CDR1 is SGHTA and CDR2 FQGNSA. The CDR3 has 13 residues. Trimming took 5 bases from V and 5 from J, leaving 10 bases between them. In DNA form, the CDR3 reads TGTGCCAGCAGCCCCACAGGTGATCAGCCCCAGCATTTT. Its protein is CASSPTGDQPQHF.